The 13 T cell receptor beta chains given below trace back to one sample, sequenced in a study of CD8 T cells in Susac syndrome. Random hexamers primed reverse transcription of about 0.5 to 1 ug RNA. MiXCR was run by TCRdb on the immunoSEQ multiplex PCR reads, yielding one entry per CDR3 protein. In the table there are about 190,000 distinct CDR3 sequences, about 91% of which are singletons. The specimen sequenced was CD4+ T cells from PBMCs. All receptors come from a human donor with Susac syndrome.

This chain links TRBV5-1 with TRBJ2-7; no clear D. V lost 0 bases, J lost 3 bases, and 13 bases lay in between. The length of the CDR3 is 15 residues. Germline V gives CDR1 SGHRS, CDR2 YFSETQ. DNA of the CDR3: TGCGCCAGCAGCTTGGGTAGCACCGGAATCTACGAGCAGTACTTC. It yields the protein CASSLGSTGIYEQYF.

The chain has TRBV4-2 and TRBJ1-2; D unresolved. Germline-derived CDR1 and CDR2 are LGHNA and YNFKEQ. This CDR3 has 16 residues. V lost 1 base and J 2 bases, leaving 14 bases between the germline ends. CDR3 bases: TGTGCCAGCAGCCAAGGACCTACACAGACAAACTATGGCTACACCTTC. Its translation: CASSQGPTQTNYGYTF.

The V and J genes are TRBV3-1 and TRBJ1-5; no definite D call. V was clipped by 2 bases and J by 1 base, with 12 bases between them. Looked up from germline, CDR1 is LGHDT and CDR2 is YNNKEL (reference sequence). CDR3 size: 16 residues. The CDR3 loop is CASSQSKGSSNQPQHF. CDR3 sequence (DNA): TGTGCCAGCAGCCAAAGTAAGGGATCGAGCAATCAGCCCCAGCATTTT.

The chain couples TRBV7-9 to TRBJ1-5; TRBD1 aligns across 9 bases. The CDR3 sequence is 16 residues long. CDR1 and CDR2 (germline): SEHNR, FQNEAQ (reference sequence). The junction had 6 bases not matched to a gene; V was cut back by 4 bases and J by 2 bases. CDR3 region: CASSSTGGRGNQPQHF. The CDR3 bases are TGTGCCAGCAGCTCCACAGGGGGCCGGGGCAATCAGCCCCAGCATTTT.

The chain joins TRBV6-6 to TRBJ2-7; TRBD2 matches 9 bases. Per germline, CDR1 MNHNY and CDR2 SVGAGI (reference sequence). Trimming took 4 bases from V and 5 from J; bases not matched to a gene: 9. The CDR3 is 15 residues long. The CDR3 is CASSSSGLATDEQYF. The CDR3 DNA reads as TGTGCCAGCAGTTCCTCGGGACTAGCAACAGACGAGCAGTACTTC.

The chain is built from TRBV7-9 and TRBJ2-2; tentatively, D is TRBD1 (6 bases). The germline gives CDR1 SEHNR, CDR2 FQNEAQ (reference sequence). The CDR3 sequence is 16 residues long. Trimming removed 5 bases at V and 4 bases at J, with 17 bases between. The CDR3 loop reads CASSPPLTGSTGELFF. CDR3 nucleotide sequence: TGTGCCAGCAGCCCCCCTTTGACAGGAAGCACCGGGGAGCTGTTTTTT.

J is TRBJ1-2 and V is TRBV4-1; the D is unclear. With 2 bases removed from V and 5 bases from J, the gap between germline ends came to 15 bases. This CDR3 has 15 amino acids. Per the germline V gene, CDR1 is MGHRA and CDR2 is YSYEKL. This CDR3 reads CASSQPRRIRYGYTF. The CDR3 coding sequence is TGCGCCAGCAGCCAACCCCGACGGATTAGATATGGCTACACCTTC.

CDR3 region: CASSREADTQYF. In DNA, the CDR3 is TGCGCCAGCAGCCGGGAGGCAGATACGCAGTATTTT. This chain connects TRBV5-1 to TRBJ2-3, with 7 positions matching TRBD2. With V trimmed by 4 bases and J by 4 bases, 0 bases remained unmatched. Germline V gene sequence: CDR1 SGHRS, CDR2 YFSETQ. This CDR3 has 12 residues.

The chain has TRBV20-1 and TRBJ1-5; D is undetermined. Germline assignment: CDR1 DFQATT and CDR2 SNEGSKA (reference sequence). The CDR3 length is 14 residues. Trimming stripped 0 bases from V and 4 bases from J, with 10 bases between. The CDR3 loop is CSARDRKANQPQHF. CDR3 sequence (DNA): TGCAGTGCTAGAGATAGGAAAGCTAATCAGCCCCAGCATTTT.

The CDR3 sequence: CAHSGKDGDEQFF. The CDR3 DNA reads TGTGCCCATTCGGGTAAGGATGGGGATGAGCAGTTCTTC. The chain carries TRBV10-3 and TRBJ2-1; no reliable D call. Trimming left V 11 bases short and J 8 bases short, with 19 bases between. CDR1 is ENHRY, CDR2 SYGVKD, per germline. The length of the CDR3 is 13 residues.

The rearrangement links TRBV5-1 to TRBJ2-1, with 11 nucleotides matching TRBD2. V shed 5 bases and J 5 bases; nucleotides not matched to a gene: 6. The CDR3 consists of 15 residues. CDR1 and CDR2 from the germline V gene are SGHRS and YFSETQ. Here the CDR3 reads CASRPTSGVNNEQFF. The CDR3 nucleotides read TGCGCCAGCAGGCCGACTAGCGGGGTGAACAATGAGCAGTTCTTC.

J is TRBJ1-2 and V is TRBV12-3 or TRBV12-4; D ambiguous. CDR3 length equals 19 residues. Trimming took 5 bases from V and 2 from J, leaving 27 bases between them. The CDR3 nucleotides are TGTGCCAGCAGTCCCCAAAAACGGCAAGCCAGTGGCGCCAACTATGGCTACACCTTC. Its protein product is CASSPQKRQASGANYGYTF.

The chain has TRBV30 and TRBJ1-3; TRBD1 might be the D (6 bases). The CDR3 length is 15 residues. V lost 0 bases, J lost 0 bases, and 9 bases lay in between. Germline CDR1 GTSNPN, CDR2 SVGIG (reference sequence). The CDR3 protein is CAWSVSGASGNTIYF. The CDR3 DNA reads TGTGCCTGGAGTGTATCAGGGGCCTCTGGAAACACCATATATTTT.